These 24 T cell receptor beta chains were sequenced from one sample in a study of T cells in Graves' hyperthyroidism and ophthalmopathy. Using RNA transcripts as the source, TCR beta CDR3 regions were amplified. During a first-round RT-PCR of the TCR CDR3, the HTBI primer set was used. TCRdb fed the multiplex PCR reads into MiXCR, producing one record per CDR3 protein. Altogether roughly 710,000 distinct CDR3 sequences are present, just over 35% being singletons, with the ten largest covering around 30%. The sample taken for sequencing was blood. Source of these receptors: a woman aged 40 to 50 with Graves' hyperthyroidism.

The chain combines TRBV20-1 with TRBJ2-2; 10 bases align to TRBD2. CDR1 is DFQATT and CDR2 is SNEGSKA in the germline V gene (reference sequence). The trim removed 3 bases at V and 2 bases at J, leaving 6 bases unmatched. The CDR3 has 16 residues. CDR3 sequence: CSASPSGGSNTGELFF. In DNA form, the CDR3 reads TGCAGTGCTAGCCCTAGCGGGGGTTCAAACACCGGGGAGCTGTTTTTT.

The chain combines TRBV20-1 with TRBJ2-7; TRBD2 aligns across 13 bases. With V trimmed by 3 bases and J by 0 bases, 14 bases remained unmatched. This CDR3 region has 19 residues. Germline CDR1 is DFQATT and CDR2 is SNEGSKA (reference sequence). The CDR3 loop reads CSASTLGLAGASSSYEQYF. Written as DNA, the CDR3 is TGCAGTGCTAGTACCCTTGGACTAGCGGGAGCCTCAAGCTCCTACGAGCAGTACTTC.

This clonotype was picked up many times. This chain joins TRBV24-1 and TRBJ1-5, with TRBD1 identical over 9 bases. The CDR3 sequence is 14 residues long. CDR1 KGHDR and CDR2 SFDVKD come from the germline V gene. The trim removed 4 bases at V and 7 bases at J, leaving 4 bases unmatched. The chain's CDR3 is CATSESTGGQPQHF. CDR3 nucleotide sequence: TGTGCCACCAGTGAGTCGACAGGGGGGCAGCCCCAGCATTTT.

This clonotype was counted only a few times. This chain uses TRBV7-2 with TRBJ2-5, with 13 bases lining up with TRBD2. The CDR3 spans 19 residues. Looked up from germline, CDR1 is SGHTA and CDR2 is FQGNSA. V trimming: 1 base; J trimming: 3 bases; junction bases outside the gene matches: 11. Here the CDR3 reads CASSLDGLAGVGSEETQYF. CDR3 nucleotides: TGTGCCAGCAGCTTAGATGGACTAGCGGGAGTCGGGAGCGAAGAGACCCAGTACTTC. Full variable domain (rest looked up from reference TRBV7-2 and TRBJ2-5): GAGVSQSPSNKVTEKGKDVELRCDPISGHTALYWYRQSLGQGLEFLIYFQGNSAPDKSGLPSDRFSAERTGGSVSTLTIQRTQQEDSAVYLCASSLDGLAGVGSEETQYFGPGTRLLVL.

This chain's CDR3 is CASSLEKGFHGYTF. The CDR3 DNA reads TGTGCCAGCAGCTTAGAGAAAGGATTCCATGGCTACACCTTC. This chain links TRBV7-9 with TRBJ1-2; no definite D call. The CDR3 runs to 14 residues. Trimming took 1 base from V and 6 from J, leaving 12 bases between them. The germline gives CDR1 SEHNR, CDR2 FQNEAQ (reference sequence).

Comments on this clonotype: With a much larger clone just one base away, this may be a read error. The CDR3 DNA follows: TGCGGCGTTTACACGGACGGAAACACCATATATTTT. Translating gives CGVYTDGNTIYF. The chain is built from TRBV29-1 and TRBJ1-3, with D hard to call. The CDR3 has 12 residues. Germline assignment: CDR1 SQVTM and CDR2 ANQGSEA.

The V call is TRBV7-2, the J call TRBJ2-5, with 12 bases fitting TRBD2. J lost 1 base, V lost 3 bases, and 3 bases had no gene match. This CDR3 is 16 amino acids long. The germline V gene encodes CDR1 SGHTA and CDR2 FQGNSA. The CDR3 DNA sequence: TGTGCCAGCAGCTTCTGGGGACTAGCGGGCCAAGAGACCCAGTACTTC. Translated, it gives CASSFWGLAGQETQYF. Drawing the rest from reference TRBV7-2 and TRBJ2-5, the complete variable domain is GAGVSQSPSNKVTEKGKDVELRCDPISGHTALYWYRQSLGQGLEFLIYFQGNSAPDKSGLPSDRFSAERTGGSVSTLTIQRTQQEDSAVYLCASSFWGLAGQETQYFGPGTRLLVL.

The J gene is TRBJ1-2, the V gene TRBV7-8, with D possibly TRBD1 on 5 matching bases. The CDR3 length is 17 residues. Per the germline V gene, CDR1 is SGHVS and CDR2 is FQNEAQ. The germline V and J ends were trimmed by 2 bases and 6 bases, with 22 bases remaining between them. CDR3 in DNA: TGTGCCAGCAGCTTAACCCCCCTTCAAGGGGAAAAGGATGGCTACACCTTC. Its translation is CASSLTPLQGEKDGYTF.

This clonotype was counted a few times. The chain is built from TRBV6-1 and TRBJ1-5; D is unclear. V lost 0 bases and J lost 3, with 6 bases in between. Per germline, CDR1 MNHNS and CDR2 SASEGT. The CDR3 totals 14 residues. The CDR3 region is CASSEAGPNQPQHF. The DNA of the CDR3 is TGTGCCAGCAGTGAAGCAGGGCCCAATCAGCCCCAGCATTTT.

This clonotype was seen once. A read error may be the cause here, since a much bigger clone is one base away. This chain connects TRBV2 to TRBJ1-2; D uncertain. The CDR3 has 15 residues. Germline-derived CDR1 and CDR2 are SNHLY and FYNNEI. The CDR3 protein is CASVKESRSNYGCTF. DNA of the CDR3: TGTGCCAGCGTAAAGGAATCCAGGAGTAACTATGGCTGCACCTTC.

This clonotype has ten or more counts. The CDR3 reads CASSKEETGYYGYTF. The CDR3 DNA sequence: TGTGCCAGCAGTAAAGAGGAGACCGGGTACTATGGCTACACCTTC. This rearrangement joins TRBV6-5 to TRBJ1-2; D not resolved. The germline V and J ends were trimmed by 5 bases and 3 bases, with 16 bases remaining between them. CDR1 is MNHEY and CDR2 is SVGAGI in the germline V gene. The CDR3 spans 15 residues.

The V and J genes are TRBV2 and TRBJ1-5; TRBD1 is a possible D gene (6 bases). V was pared by 2 bases and J by 9 bases, with 20 bases between. This CDR3 has 16 amino acids. Germline V gene lookup returns CDR1 SNHLY and CDR2 FYNNEI. CDR3 bases: TGTGCCAGCAGTGAAATCTCCGGACAGCTGGTAGGGCCCCAGCATTTT. As protein: CASSEISGQLVGPQHF.

The chain couples TRBV6-1 to TRBJ1-5; perhaps TRBD1 as D (5 bases). There are 14 residues in the CDR3. The germline CDR1 and CDR2 sequences are MNHNS and SASEGT. V lost 4 bases, J lost 4 bases, and 11 bases lay in between. The CDR3 loop is CASSGPGVNQPQHF. The CDR3 bases are TGTGCCAGCAGTGGACCGGGGGTAAATCAGCCCCAGCATTTT.

The V and J genes are TRBV28 and TRBJ1-5; maybe TRBD1 (5 bases). Germline V gene data show CDR1 as MDHEN and CDR2 as SYDVKM. V was trimmed by 5 bases and J by 3 bases, leaving 11 bases between them. CDR3 length equals 14 residues. DNA of the CDR3: TGTGCCAGCAGTCACAGGTTCCCCAATCAGCCCCAGCATTTT. The encoded protein is CASSHRFPNQPQHF.

This clonotype appeared many times. One junction end disagrees with the germline gene, perhaps due to a read error. The V gene is TRBV5-6, the J gene TRBJ2-7; weak D call: TRBD2 (6 bases). Germline CDR1 SGHDT, CDR2 YYEEEE. The CDR3 totals 13 residues. The CDR3 nucleotides are TGTGCCAGCAGGCCCACTAGCTCCTACAAGCAGTACTTC. Its translation: CASRPTSSYKQYF.

The chain links TRBV29-1 to TRBJ2-7; either TRBD1 or TRBD2 may supply D (6 bases each). Between the trimmed V and J ends, which lost 7 bases and 0 bases, there was a span of 13 bases. Germline V gives CDR1 SQVTM, CDR2 ANQGSEA. This CDR3 has 13 amino acids. CDR3 residues: CSALGGSSYEQYF. The CDR3 DNA sequence: TGCAGCGCCCTGGGGGGCAGCTCCTACGAGCAGTACTTC.

This clonotype has at least ten counts. DNA of the CDR3: TGTGCCAGCAGCGTAGGGGGAGCGATCCAAGAGACCCAGTACTTC. This codes for CASSVGGAIQETQYF. The genes are TRBV9 and TRBJ2-5, with D perhaps matching TRBD2 (5 bases). Trimming cost V 0 bases and J 1 base, with 10 bases left between them. The CDR3 length is 15 residues. Germline CDR1 SGDLS, CDR2 YYNGEE.

The rearrangement links TRBV10-3 to TRBJ1-2; D is unresolved. Looked up from germline, CDR1 is ENHRY and CDR2 is SYGVKD. This CDR3 spans 16 amino acids. Deletions cut 5 bases from V and 4 bases from J, with 20 bases between. The CDR3 region has the DNA TGTGCCATCAGTCCTCGGGAGGGTCGATACTCCTATGGCTACACCTTC. It is translated as CAISPREGRYSYGYTF.

The rearrangement links TRBV25-1 to TRBJ2-7; D is perhaps TRBD1 (5 bases). Germline V lookup: CDR1 MGHDK, CDR2 SYGVNS. Trimming pared 10 bases from V and 3 bases from J, leaving 10 bases between. The length of the CDR3 is 11 residues. CDR3 nucleotides: TGTGCCACAGGGCCCGACTACGAGCAGTACTTC. It specifies CATGPDYEQYF.

The rearrangement joins TRBV7-8 to TRBJ2-7, with TRBD2 identical over 12 bases. The germline V gene encodes CDR1 SGHVS and CDR2 FQNEAQ. The trim removed 5 bases at V and 4 bases at J, leaving 3 bases unmatched. This CDR3 region has 14 residues. CDR3 DNA: TGTGCCAGCAGCGATACTAGCGGGAGGTACGAGCAGTACTTC. Amino acid sequence: CASSDTSGRYEQYF.

There are many counts of this clonotype. The genes are TRBV19 and TRBJ1-2; 9 nucleotides agree with TRBD1. The CDR3 extends over 15 amino acids. V shed 7 bases and J 2 bases; nucleotides not matched to a gene: 8. CDR1 is LNHDA and CDR2 is SQIVND in the germline V gene (reference sequence). The CDR3, as DNA: TGTGCCAGTACCCCACGGACAGGGGCGAACTATGGCTACACCTTC. Translated, it gives CASTPRTGANYGYTF.

CDR3 sequence reads: CASKRSRNQPQHF. CDR3 DNA sequence: TGTGCCAGCAAGAGGTCTCGTAATCAGCCCCAGCATTTT. The V gene is TRBV28, the J gene TRBJ1-5; the D is unclear. Trimming took off 7 bases at V and 4 bases at J, with 11 bases between the two ends. This CDR3 has 13 amino acids. In germline, CDR1 is MDHEN, CDR2 SYDVKM.

This clonotype came up many times. This rearrangement joins TRBV20-1 to TRBJ1-1; D may be TRBD1 (6 bases). V lost 2 bases, J lost 10 bases, and 11 bases lay in between. The CDR3 runs to 11 residues. The germline gives CDR1 DFQATT, CDR2 SNEGSKA (reference sequence). In DNA, the CDR3 is TGCAGTGCTAGAACCGGAGGGGGAGCTTTCTTT. Translation gives CSARTGGGAFF.

This clonotype has a count of ten or more. CDR3 coding DNA: TGCAGTGCTAGATCCGGTCTGGGGGAGCTGTTTTTT. Translation: CSARSGLGELFF. The V call is TRBV20-1, the J call TRBJ2-2, with D unclear. The CDR3 has 12 amino acids. V was trimmed by 2 bases and J by 8 bases, leaving 9 bases between them. The germline V gene encodes CDR1 DFQATT and CDR2 SNEGSKA (reference sequence).